This T cell receptor (beta chain) is drawn from a study of T cell responses to AZD1222 COVID-19 vaccine. Whole-study results and caveats: At baseline, seropositivity was found in only six or seven AZD1222 recipients. Reportedly, nearly half the spike-specific TCRs target unmutated variant regions. Spike-specific TCR repertoires showed rising breadth and depth after two AZD1222 doses.

Sequenced by immunoSEQ multiplex PCR; TCRdb stores in-frame clones only, minus some. Among some 150,000 clones listed, over 80% were seen once. The V end lost 2 bases, the J end lost 1 base, and 9 bases lay between the germline ends. Germline V gene sequence: CDR1 SGHRS, CDR2 YFSETQ. CDR3 length equals 14 residues. About this clone itself: As yet, its antigen is unknown.

The chain uses TRBV5-1 and TRBJ2-5; D is unresolved. The sequencing here drew on peripheral blood, taken on day 0 of MenACWY control vaccination. This TCR derives from an adult in good health. The CDR3 DNA sequence: TGCGCCAGCAGCTTAGCCAACCGCCAAGAGACCCAGTACTTC. This codes for CASSLANRQETQYF.